This T cell receptor beta chain was captured by sequencing in a study of CD4+ T cells in melanoma (dated by TCRdb to 2021 to 2024). About the investigation overall: The study examined neoantigen-specific CD4+ T cells in human melanoma.

The donors were people with melanoma. Points the paper makes about the study in general: The report described a correlation between neoantigen-specific CD4+ T cells and the function of CD8+ T cells, macrophages and B cells. Diverse differentiation states were reported to be shown by neoantigen-specific CD4+ T cells in melanoma.

The protocol used for the library was the immunoSEQ multiplex PCR assay. TCRdb stores this immuneACCESS table with in-frame sequences only. Part of the clones is absent; in the studies checked, under half of the shortfall reflects unresolved V genes, and no reason is known for the rest. This sample is represented by more than 20,000 clones; over 75% of them were singletons. 3.6% of the sample comes from the top ten. From the cysteine up to the phenylalanine, the CDR3 has a length of 14 residues. Only CDR3 DNA remains: 42 bases, in frame from the first base. Details on this clone: Its antigen remains unidentified. The record has no base qualities; no much larger clone is one base away.

This sequence originates from a human donor with melanoma. The sample was cells from a culture (not recorded whether cultured in vitro). The sequence joins TRBV21-1 to TRBJ1-2. TRBV21-1 is labeled a pseudogene. The DNA sequence is as follows: TGTGCCAGCAGCAAGTTCGGCCGACTCTATGGCTACACCTTC. It translates as CASSKFGRLYGYTF.